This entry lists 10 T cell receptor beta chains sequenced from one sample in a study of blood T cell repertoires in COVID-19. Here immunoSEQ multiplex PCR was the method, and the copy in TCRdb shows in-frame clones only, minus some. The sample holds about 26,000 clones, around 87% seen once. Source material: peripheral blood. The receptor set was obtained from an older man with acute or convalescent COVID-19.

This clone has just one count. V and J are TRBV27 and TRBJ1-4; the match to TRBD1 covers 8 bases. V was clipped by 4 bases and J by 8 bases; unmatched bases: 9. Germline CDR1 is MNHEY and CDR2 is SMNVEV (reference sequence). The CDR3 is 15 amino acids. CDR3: CASSSDRGSGEKLFF. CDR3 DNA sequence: TGTGCCAGCAGTTCTGACAGGGGATCCGGAGAAAAACTGTTTTTT.

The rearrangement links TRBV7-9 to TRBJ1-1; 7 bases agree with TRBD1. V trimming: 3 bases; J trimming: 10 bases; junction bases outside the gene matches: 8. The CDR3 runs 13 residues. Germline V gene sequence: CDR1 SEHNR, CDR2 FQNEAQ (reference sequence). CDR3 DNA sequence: TGTGCCAGCAGCTTTCTCCGGACAGGCGCAGCTTTCTTT. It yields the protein CASSFLRTGAAFF.

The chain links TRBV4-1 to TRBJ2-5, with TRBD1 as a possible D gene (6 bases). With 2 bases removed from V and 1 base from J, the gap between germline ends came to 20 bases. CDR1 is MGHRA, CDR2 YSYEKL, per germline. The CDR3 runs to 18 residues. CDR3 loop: CASSQYTGSRTPQETQYF. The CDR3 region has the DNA TGCGCCAGCAGCCAATACACAGGGTCACGCACCCCCCAAGAGACCCAGTACTTC.

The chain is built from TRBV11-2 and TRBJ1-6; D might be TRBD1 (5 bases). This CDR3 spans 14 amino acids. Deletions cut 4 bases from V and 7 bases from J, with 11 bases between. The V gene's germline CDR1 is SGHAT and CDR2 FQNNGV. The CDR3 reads CASSSTGENSPLHF. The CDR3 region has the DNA TGTGCCAGCAGCTCTACGGGGGAGAATTCACCCCTCCACTTT. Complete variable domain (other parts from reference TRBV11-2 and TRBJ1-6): EAGVAQSPRYKIIEKRQSVAFWCNPISGHATLYWYQQILGQGPKLLIQFQNNGVVDDSQLPKDRFSAERLKGVDSTLKIQPAKLEDSAVYLCASSSTGENSPLHFGNGTRLTVT.

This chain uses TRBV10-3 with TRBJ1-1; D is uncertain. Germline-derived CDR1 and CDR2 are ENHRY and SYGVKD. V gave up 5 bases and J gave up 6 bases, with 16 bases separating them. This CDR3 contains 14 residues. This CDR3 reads CAISSPGSTAEAFF. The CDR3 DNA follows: TGTGCCATCAGTTCCCCCGGTTCTACCGCTGAAGCTTTCTTT.

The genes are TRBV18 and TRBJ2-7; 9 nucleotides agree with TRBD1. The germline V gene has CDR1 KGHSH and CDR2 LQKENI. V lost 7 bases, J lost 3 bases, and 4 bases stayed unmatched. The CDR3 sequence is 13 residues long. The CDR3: CASFRTGDYEQYF. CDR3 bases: TGTGCCAGCTTTAGGACAGGGGACTACGAGCAGTACTTC.

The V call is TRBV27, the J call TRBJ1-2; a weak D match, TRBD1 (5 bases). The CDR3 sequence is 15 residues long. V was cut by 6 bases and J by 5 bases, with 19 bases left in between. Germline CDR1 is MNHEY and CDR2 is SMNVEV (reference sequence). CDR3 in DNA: TGTGCCAGCAGCCCTCTGGGGGGGACGGGATATGGCTACACCTTC. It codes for CASSPLGGTGYGYTF.

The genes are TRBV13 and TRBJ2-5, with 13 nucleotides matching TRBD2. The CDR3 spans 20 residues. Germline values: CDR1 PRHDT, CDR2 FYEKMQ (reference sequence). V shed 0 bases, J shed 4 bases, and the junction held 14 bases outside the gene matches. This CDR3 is CASSLGRRLAGGDSPETQYF. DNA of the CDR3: TGTGCCAGCAGCTTAGGCCGGAGACTAGCGGGAGGAGACTCGCCAGAGACCCAGTACTTC.

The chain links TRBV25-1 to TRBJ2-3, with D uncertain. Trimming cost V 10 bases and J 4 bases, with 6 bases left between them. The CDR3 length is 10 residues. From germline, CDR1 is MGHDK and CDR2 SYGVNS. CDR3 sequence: CATFSDTQYF. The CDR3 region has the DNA TGTGCCACCTTCTCAGATACGCAGTATTTT.

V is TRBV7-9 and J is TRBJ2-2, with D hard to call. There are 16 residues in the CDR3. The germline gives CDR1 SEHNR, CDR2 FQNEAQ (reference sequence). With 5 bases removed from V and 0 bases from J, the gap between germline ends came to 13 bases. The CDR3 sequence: CASSPTTPSNTGELFF. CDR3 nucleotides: TGTGCCAGCAGCCCCACAACACCGTCGAACACCGGGGAGCTGTTTTTT. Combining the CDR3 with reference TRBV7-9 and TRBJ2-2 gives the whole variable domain DTGVSQNPRHKITKRGQNVTFRCDPISEHNRLYWYRQTLGQGPEFLTYFQNEAQLEKSRLLSDRFSAERPKGSFSTLEIQRTEQGDSAMYLCASSPTTPSNTGELFFGEGSRLTVL.